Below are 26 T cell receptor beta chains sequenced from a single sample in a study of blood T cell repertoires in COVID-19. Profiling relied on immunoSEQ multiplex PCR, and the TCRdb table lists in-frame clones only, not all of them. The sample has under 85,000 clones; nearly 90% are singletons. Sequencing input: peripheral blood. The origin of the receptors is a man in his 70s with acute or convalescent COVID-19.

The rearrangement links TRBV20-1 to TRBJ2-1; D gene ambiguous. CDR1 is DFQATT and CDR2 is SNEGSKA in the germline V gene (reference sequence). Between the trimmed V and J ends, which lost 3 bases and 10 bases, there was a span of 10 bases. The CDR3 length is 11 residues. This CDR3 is CSASSGHEQFF. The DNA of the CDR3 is TGCAGTGCTAGTAGTGGCCACGAGCAGTTCTTC.

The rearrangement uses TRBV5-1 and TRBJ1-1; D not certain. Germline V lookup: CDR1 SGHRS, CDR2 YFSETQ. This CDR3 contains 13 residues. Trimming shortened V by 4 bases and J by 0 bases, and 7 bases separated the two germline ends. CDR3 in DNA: TGCGCCAGCAGCATCGTTATGAACACTGAAGCTTTCTTT. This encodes CASSIVMNTEAFF.

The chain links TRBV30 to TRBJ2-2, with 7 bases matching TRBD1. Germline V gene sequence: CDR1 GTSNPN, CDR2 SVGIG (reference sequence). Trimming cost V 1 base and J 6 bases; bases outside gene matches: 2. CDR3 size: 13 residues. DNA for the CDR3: TGTGCCTGGAGTGCAACAGGGGCCGGGGAGCTGTTTTTT. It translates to CAWSATGAGELFF.

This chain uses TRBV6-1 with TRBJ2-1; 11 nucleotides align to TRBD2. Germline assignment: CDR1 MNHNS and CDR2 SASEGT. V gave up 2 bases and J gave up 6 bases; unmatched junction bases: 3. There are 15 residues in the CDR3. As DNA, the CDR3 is TGTGCCAGCAGTGAACGGACTAGCGGGTTCAATGAGCAGTTCTTC. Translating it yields CASSERTSGFNEQFF.

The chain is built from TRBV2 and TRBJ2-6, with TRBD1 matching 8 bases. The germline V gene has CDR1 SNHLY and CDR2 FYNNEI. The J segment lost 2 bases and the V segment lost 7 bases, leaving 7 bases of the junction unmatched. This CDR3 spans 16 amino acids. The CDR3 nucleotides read TGTGCCAGCAACGGACAGGGAGTCGCTGGGGCCAACGTCCTGACTTTC. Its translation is CASNGQGVAGANVLTF.

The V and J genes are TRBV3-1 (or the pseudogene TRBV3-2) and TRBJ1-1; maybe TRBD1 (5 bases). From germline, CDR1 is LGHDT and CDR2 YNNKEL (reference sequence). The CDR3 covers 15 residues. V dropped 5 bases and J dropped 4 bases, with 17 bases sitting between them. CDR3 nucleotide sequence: TGTGCCAGCAGCAAGGGGACTTTCTCTGCCACTGAAGCTTTCTTT. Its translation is CASSKGTFSATEAFF.

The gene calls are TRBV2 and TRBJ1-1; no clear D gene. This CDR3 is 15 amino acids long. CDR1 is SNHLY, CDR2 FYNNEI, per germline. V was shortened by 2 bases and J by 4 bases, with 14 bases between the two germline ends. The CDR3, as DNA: TGTGCCAGCAGTGAATTTCAACTACTGGGCACTGAAGCTTTCTTT. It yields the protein CASSEFQLLGTEAFF.

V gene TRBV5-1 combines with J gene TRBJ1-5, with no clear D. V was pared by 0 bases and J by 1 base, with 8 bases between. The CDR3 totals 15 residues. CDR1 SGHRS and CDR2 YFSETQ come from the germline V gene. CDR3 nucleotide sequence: TGCGCCAGCAGCTTGGTGGCAGGAAGCAATCAGCCCCAGCATTTT. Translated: CASSLVAGSNQPQHF.

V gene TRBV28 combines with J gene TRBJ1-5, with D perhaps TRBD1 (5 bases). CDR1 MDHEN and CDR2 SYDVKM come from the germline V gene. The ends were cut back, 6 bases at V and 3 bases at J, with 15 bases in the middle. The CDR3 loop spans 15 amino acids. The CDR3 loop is CASRTQELDNQPQHF. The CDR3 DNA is TGTGCCAGCAGGACACAGGAGTTGGACAATCAGCCCCAGCATTTT.

CDR3 in amino acids: CASSFTGGIGVEQYF. The CDR3 DNA follows: TGTGCCAGCAGCTTCACAGGGGGCATCGGGGTCGAGCAGTACTTC. The chain is built from TRBV7-2 and TRBJ2-7; the match to TRBD1 covers 9 bases. V trimming: 3 bases; J trimming: 6 bases; junction bases outside the gene matches: 9. The CDR3 covers 15 residues. The germline gives CDR1 SGHTA, CDR2 FQGNSA.

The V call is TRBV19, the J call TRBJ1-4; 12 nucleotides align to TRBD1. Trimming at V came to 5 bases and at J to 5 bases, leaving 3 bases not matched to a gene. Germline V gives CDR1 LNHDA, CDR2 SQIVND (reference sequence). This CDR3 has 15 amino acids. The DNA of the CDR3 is TGTGCCAGTAGTGGGACAGGGGGCCGGAATGAAAAACTGTTTTTT. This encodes CASSGTGGRNEKLFF.

CDR3 sequence: CASSLPGGTDTQYF. As DNA, the CDR3 is TGCGCCAGCAGCTTACCGGGGGGGACAGATACGCAGTATTTT. The gene calls are TRBV5-1 and TRBJ2-3; 8 nucleotides agree with TRBD2. CDR1 is SGHRS, CDR2 YFSETQ, per germline. This CDR3 region has 14 residues. Unmatched junction bases numbered 2, after V lost 2 bases and J lost 3 bases.

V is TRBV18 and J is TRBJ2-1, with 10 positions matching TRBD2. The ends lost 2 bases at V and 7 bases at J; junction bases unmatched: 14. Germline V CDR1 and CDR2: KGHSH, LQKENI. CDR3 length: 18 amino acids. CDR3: CASSPAASGSLPLNEQFF. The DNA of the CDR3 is TGTGCCAGCTCACCAGCGGCTAGCGGGAGTTTGCCCTTAAATGAGCAGTTCTTC.

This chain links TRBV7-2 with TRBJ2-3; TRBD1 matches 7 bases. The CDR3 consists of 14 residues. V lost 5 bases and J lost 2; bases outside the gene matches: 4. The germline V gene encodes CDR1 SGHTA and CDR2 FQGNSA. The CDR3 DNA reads TGTGCCAGCAGCCGGGGACAGTCCACAGATACGCAGTATTTT. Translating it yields CASSRGQSTDTQYF.

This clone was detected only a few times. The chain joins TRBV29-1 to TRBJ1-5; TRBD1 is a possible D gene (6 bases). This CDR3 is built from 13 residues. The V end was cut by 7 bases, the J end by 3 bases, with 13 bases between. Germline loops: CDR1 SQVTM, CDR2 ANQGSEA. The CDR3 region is CSAITGTNQPQHF. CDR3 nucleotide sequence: TGCAGCGCTATCACAGGGACCAATCAGCCCCAGCATTTT.

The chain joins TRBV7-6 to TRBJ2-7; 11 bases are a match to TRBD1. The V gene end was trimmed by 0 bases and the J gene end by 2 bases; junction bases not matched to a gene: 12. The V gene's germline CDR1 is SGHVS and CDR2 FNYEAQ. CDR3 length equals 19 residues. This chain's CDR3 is CASSLAPDSGTGGAYEQYF. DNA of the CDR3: TGTGCCAGCAGCTTAGCTCCTGACTCCGGGACAGGGGGGGCCTACGAGCAGTACTTC.

The CDR3 DNA reads as TGTGCCAGCAGCCAAGATCTCAGGGGAGGCTACACCTTC. It codes for CASSQDLRGGYTF. This chain connects TRBV3-1 (or the pseudogene TRBV3-2) to TRBJ1-2; D may be TRBD1 (6 bases). The CDR3 is 13 amino acids. Trimming took off 0 bases at V and 8 bases at J, with 10 bases between the two ends. The germline gives CDR1 LGHDT, CDR2 YNNKEL (reference sequence).

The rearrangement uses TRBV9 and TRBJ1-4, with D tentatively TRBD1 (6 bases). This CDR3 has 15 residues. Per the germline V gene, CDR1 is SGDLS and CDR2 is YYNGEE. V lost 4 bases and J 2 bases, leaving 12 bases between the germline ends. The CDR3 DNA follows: TGTGCCAGCAGCCCCACAGGGATGACTAATGAAAAACTGTTTTTT. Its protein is CASSPTGMTNEKLFF.

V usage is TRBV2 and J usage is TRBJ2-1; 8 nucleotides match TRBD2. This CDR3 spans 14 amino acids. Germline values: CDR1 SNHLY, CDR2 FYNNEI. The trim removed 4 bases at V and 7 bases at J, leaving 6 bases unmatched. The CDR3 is CASSVGTRGNEQFF. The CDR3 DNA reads TGTGCCAGCAGTGTGGGGACTAGGGGGAATGAGCAGTTCTTC.

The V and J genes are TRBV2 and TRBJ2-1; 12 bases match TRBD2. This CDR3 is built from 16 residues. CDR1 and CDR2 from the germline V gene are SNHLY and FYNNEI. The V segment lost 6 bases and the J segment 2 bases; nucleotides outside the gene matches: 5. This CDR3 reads CASRGTSGPPYNEQFF. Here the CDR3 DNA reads TGTGCCAGCAGGGGGACTAGCGGGCCTCCCTACAATGAGCAGTTCTTC.

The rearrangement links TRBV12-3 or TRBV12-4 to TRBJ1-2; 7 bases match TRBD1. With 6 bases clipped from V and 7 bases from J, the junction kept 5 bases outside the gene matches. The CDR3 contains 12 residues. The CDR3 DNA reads TGTGCCAGCAGCGAGGGGGCGGGTGGCTACACCTTC. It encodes CASSEGAGGYTF.

The CDR3 sequence: CASSKGVSGLEQFF. The CDR3 DNA follows: TGTGCCAGCAGCAAAGGGGTTAGCGGGCTAGAGCAGTTCTTC. The chain combines TRBV21-1 with TRBJ2-1; the table's TRBD2 call for D was not verified on the DNA. TRBV21-1 is marked as a pseudogene. The CDR3 loop spans 14 amino acids.

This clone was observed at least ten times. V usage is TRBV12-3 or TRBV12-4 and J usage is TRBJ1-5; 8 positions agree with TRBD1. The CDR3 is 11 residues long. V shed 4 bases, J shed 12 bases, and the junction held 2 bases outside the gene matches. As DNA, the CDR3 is TGTGCCAGCAGTTCCGGACAGGGCCAGCATTTT. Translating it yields CASSSGQGQHF.

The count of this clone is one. CDR3 in amino acids: CASSSGQTYEQYF. For the CDR3, the DNA is TGTGCCAGCAGTTCGGGACAGACCTACGAGCAGTACTTC. The genes are TRBV28 and TRBJ2-7; 7 positions agree with TRBD1. This CDR3 spans 13 amino acids. Germline lookup yields CDR1 MDHEN and CDR2 SYDVKM. With V trimmed by 4 bases and J by 2 bases, 2 bases remained unmatched.

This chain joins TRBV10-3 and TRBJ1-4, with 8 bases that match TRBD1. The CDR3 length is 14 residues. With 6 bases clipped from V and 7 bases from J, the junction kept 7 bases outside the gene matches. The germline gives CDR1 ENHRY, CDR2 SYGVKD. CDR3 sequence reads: CAISGQGGSEKLFF. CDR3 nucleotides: TGTGCCATCAGCGGACAGGGAGGCAGTGAAAAACTGTTTTTT.

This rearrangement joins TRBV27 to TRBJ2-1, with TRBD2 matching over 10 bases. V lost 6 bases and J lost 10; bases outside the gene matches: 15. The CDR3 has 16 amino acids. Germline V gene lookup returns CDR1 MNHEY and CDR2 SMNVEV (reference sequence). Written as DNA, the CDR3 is TGTGCCAGCAGCCGTCCGGGACTAGCGACTCTGGGGGAGCAGTTCTTC. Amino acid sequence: CASSRPGLATLGEQFF.